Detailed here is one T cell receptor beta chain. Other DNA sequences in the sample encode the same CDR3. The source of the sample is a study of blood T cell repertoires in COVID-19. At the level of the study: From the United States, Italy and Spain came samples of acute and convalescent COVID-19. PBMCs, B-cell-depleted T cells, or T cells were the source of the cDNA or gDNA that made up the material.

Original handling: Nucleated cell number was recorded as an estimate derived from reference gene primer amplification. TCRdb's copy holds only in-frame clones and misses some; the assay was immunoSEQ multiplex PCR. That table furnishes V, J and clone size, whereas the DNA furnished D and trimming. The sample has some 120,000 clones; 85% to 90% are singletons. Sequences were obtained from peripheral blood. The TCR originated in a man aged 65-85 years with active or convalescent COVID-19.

CDR3 residues: CASRTDSTDTQYF. The CDR3 DNA follows: TGTGCCAGCAGAACAGATAGCACAGATACGCAGTATTTT. This rearrangement joins TRBV6-5 to TRBJ2-3; unclear D gene. The CDR3 consists of 13 residues. V was shortened by 6 bases and J by 0 bases, with 7 bases between the two germline ends. Per germline, CDR1 MNHEY and CDR2 SVGAGI.